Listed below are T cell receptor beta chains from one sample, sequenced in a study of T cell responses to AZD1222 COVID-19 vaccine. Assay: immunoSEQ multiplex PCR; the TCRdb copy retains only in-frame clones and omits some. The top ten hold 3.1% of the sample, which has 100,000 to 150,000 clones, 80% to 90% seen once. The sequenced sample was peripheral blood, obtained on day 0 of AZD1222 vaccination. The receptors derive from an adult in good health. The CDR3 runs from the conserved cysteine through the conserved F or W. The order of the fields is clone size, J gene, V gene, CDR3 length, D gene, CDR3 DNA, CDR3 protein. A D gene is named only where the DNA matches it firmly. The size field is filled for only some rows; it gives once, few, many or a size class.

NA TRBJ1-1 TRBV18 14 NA TGTGCCAGCTCACCCCAGGGTTTCGGCACTGAAGCTTTCTTT CASSPQGFGTEAFF
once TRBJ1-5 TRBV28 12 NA TGTGCCAGCAGTGAAGAGAGACGACGACCGCATTTT CASSEERRRPHF
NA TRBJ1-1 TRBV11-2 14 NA TGTGCCAGCAGCTTAGACGTGGGGAACACTGAAGCTTTCTTT CASSLDVGNTEAFF
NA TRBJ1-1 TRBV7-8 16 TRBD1 TGTGCCAGCAGCGCCGGGACAGGGGGACTGAACACTGAAGCTTTCTTT CASSAGTGGLNTEAFF
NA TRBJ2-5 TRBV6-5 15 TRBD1 TGTGCCAGCAGCCCAACAGGGGTTCCCAAAGAGACCCAGTACTTC CASSPTGVPKETQYF
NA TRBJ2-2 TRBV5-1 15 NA TGCGCCAGCGGCCTTTGGGGCGGGGACACCGGGGAGCTGTTTTTT CASGLWGGDTGELFF
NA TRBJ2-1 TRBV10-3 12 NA TGTGCCATCAGTCGAGGGCTCAATGAGCAGTTCTTC CAISRGLNEQFF
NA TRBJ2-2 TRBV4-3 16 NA TGCGCCAGCAGCCAAGCCCCTGCCTCTTCCCCCGGGGAGCTGTTTTTT CASSQAPASSPGELFF
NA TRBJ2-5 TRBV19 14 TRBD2 TGTGCCAGTAGTTCCCTAGCGGGAGGGGGGACCCAGTACTTC CASSSLAGGGTQYF
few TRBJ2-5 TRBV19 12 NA TGTGCCAGTAGTGCTAGACAAGAGACCCAGTACTTC CASSARQETQYF
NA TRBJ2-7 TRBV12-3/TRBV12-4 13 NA TGTGCCAGCAGTGAACGGGTTACCTACGAGCAGTACTTC CASSERVTYEQYF
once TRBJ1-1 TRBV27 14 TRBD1 TGTGCCAGCAGTTTAAAAGGGGGCAAGACTGAAGCTTTCTTT CASSLKGGKTEAFF
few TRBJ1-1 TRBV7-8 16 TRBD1 TGTGCCAGCAGCTTTCGGTCCCCAGGGGGTGGCACTGAAGCTTTCTTT CASSFRSPGGGTEAFF
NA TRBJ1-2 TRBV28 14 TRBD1 TGTGCCAGCAGTTTAGTGGGACAGGGAGATGGCTACACCTTC CASSLVGQGDGYTF
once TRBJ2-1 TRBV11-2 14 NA TGTGCCAGCAGCTATCGCAGGCTAGCTAATGAGCAGTTCTTC CASSYRRLANEQFF
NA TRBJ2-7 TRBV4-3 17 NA TGCGCCAGCAGCCAGGACCCCGTAGCCCACGGCTACTACGAGCAGTACTTC CASSQDPVAHGYYEQYF
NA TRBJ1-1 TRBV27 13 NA TGTGCCAGCAGTCGTCCTGGGGGGGTCGAAGCTTTCTTT CASSRPGGVEAFF
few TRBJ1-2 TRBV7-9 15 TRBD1 TGTGCCAGCAGACCCCAAACAGGGGGCAGCTATGGCTACACCTTC CASRPQTGGSYGYTF
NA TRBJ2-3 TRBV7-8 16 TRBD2 TGTGCCAGCAGCTTGGGGCGGGGGTACGGCACAGATACGCAGTATTTT CASSLGRGYGTDTQYF
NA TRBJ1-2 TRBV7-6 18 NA TGTGCCAGCAGCCTACCCATGGGTGGGGGGAGGAGAAACTATGGCTACACCTTC CASSLPMGGGRRNYGYTF
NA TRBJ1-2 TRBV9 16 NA TGCGCCAGCAGCGTAGAGATATTTGGGGAGCGGGGTGGCTACACCTTC CASSVEIFGERGGYTF
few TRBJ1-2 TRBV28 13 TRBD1 TGTGCCAGCACCCTTACCGGGACAGCCGTTTTCGCCTTC CASTLTGTAVFAF
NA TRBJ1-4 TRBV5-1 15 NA TGCGCCAGCAGCCACTACAGCACAACTAATGAAAAACTGTTTTTT CASSHYSTTNEKLFF
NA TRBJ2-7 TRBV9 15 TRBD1 TGTGCCAGCAGCGTAGATCAGGGGGCAATCTACGAGCAGTACTTC CASSVDQGAIYEQYF
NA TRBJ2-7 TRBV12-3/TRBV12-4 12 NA TGTGCCAGCAGTTTAGCGGCCTACGAGCAGTACTTC CASSLAAYEQYF
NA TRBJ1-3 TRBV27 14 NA TGTGCCAGCAGTCCTCAGGGCTCTGGAAACACCATATATTTT CASSPQGSGNTIYF
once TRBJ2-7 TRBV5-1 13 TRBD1 TGCGCCAGCAGCTTGACAGGGGGCTACGAGCAGTACTTC CASSLTGGYEQYF
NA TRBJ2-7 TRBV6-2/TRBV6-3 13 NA TGTGCCAGCAGCGCGCGTCTAGTCTACGAGCAGTACTTC CASSARLVYEQYF
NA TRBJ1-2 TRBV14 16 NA TGTGCCAGCAGCCGTCTGGGGGTCTTGGATAACTATGGCTACACCTTC CASSRLGVLDNYGYTF
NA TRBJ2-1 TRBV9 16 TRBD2 TGTGCCAGCAGCTCCCATAGCGGGGGGGTTGGTCATGAGCAGTTCTTC CASSSHSGGVGHEQFF
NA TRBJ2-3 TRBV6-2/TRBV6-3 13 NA TGTGCCAGCAGTTACTTGGACACAGATACGCAGTATTTT CASSYLDTDTQYF
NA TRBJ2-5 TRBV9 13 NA TGTGCCAGCAGCGTCAGGGGTGAAGAGACCCAGTACTTC CASSVRGEETQYF
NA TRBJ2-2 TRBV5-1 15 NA TGCGCCAGCAGCCCGCGATCTGCCGACACCGGGGAGCTGTTTTTT CASSPRSADTGELFF
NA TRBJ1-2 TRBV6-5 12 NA TGTGCCAGCAGCGCACAGGATTTGAGCTACACCTTC CASSAQDLSYTF
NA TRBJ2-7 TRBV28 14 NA TGTGCCAGCAGTTGGTCTGGGGGGCCGCGCGAGCAGTACTTC CASSWSGGPREQYF
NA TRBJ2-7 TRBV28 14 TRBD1 TGTGCCAGCAGTTTGACAGGGGGGGCAGGCGAGCAGTACTTC CASSLTGGAGEQYF